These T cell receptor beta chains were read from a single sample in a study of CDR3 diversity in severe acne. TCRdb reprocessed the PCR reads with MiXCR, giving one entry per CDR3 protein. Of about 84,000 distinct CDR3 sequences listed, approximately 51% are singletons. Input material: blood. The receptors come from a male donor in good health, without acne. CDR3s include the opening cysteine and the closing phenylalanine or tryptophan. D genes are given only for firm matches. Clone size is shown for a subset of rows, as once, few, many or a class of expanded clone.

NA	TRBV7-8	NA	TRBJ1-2	TGTGCCAGCAGCCTGGACATTAACTATGGCTACACCTTC	CASSLDINYGYTF
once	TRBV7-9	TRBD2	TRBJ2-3	TGTGCCAGCAGCTTAGGGACTAGCGGATTTAGCACAGATACGCAGTATTTT	CASSLGTSGFSTDTQYF
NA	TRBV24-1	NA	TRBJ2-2	TGTGCCACCAGTGGAGGGTCCGTCTCTAACACCGGGGAGCTGTTTTTT	CATSGGSVSNTGELFF
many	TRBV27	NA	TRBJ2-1	TGTGCCAGCAGTTTATTAGGAGGGGGCATCTACAATGAGCAGTTCTTC	CASSLLGGGIYNEQFF
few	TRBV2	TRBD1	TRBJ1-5	TGTGCCAGCAGTGGGACAGGCGGTGGGGAGACCCAGCATTTT	CASSGTGGGETQHF
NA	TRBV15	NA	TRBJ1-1	TGTGCCACCAGCGGAGAGTCAGGAGTGAACACTGAAGCTTTCTTT	CATSGESGVNTEAFF
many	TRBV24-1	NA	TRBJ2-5	TGTGCCACCAGTGATCCGACCGGGCACGAGACCCAGTACTTC	CATSDPTGHETQYF
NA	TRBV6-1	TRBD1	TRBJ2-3	TGTGCCAGCTCCAAAGTCGGGACAGCTCAAGCAGATACGCAGTATTTT	CASSKVGTAQADTQYF
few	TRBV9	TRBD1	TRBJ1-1	TGTGCCAGCAGCGGGACAGGGGGGCACACTGAAGCTTTCTTT	CASSGTGGHTEAFF
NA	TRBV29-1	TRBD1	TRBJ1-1	TGCAGCGTAGTAACTCCGGACAGGGCCACTGAAGCTTTCTTT	CSVVTPDRATEAFF
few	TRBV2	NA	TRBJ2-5	TGTGCCAGCAGTTTTCTGGGTTCCTACCTAGAGACCCAGTACTTC	CASSFLGSYLETQYF
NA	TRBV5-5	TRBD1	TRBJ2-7	TGTGCCAGCAGCCATCCGGGACAGGTCGCCAACGAGCAGTACTTC	CASSHPGQVANEQYF
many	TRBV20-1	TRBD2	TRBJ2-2	TGCAGTGCTAGAGACCGCCTCTCTAGCGGGTCGAACACCGGGGAGCTGTTTTTT	CSARDRLSSGSNTGELFF
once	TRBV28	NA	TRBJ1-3	TGTGCCGGCAGTTTTATAGGGCAGGGCTGCACCATATATTTT	CAGSFIGQGCTIYF
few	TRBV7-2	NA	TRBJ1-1	TGTGCCAGCAGCTTTCGACAGACGAACACTGAAGCTTTCTTT	CASSFRQTNTEAFF
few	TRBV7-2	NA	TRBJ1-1	TGTGCCAGCAGCCGTACAGGGCCTGAAGCTTTCTTT	CASSRTGPEAFF